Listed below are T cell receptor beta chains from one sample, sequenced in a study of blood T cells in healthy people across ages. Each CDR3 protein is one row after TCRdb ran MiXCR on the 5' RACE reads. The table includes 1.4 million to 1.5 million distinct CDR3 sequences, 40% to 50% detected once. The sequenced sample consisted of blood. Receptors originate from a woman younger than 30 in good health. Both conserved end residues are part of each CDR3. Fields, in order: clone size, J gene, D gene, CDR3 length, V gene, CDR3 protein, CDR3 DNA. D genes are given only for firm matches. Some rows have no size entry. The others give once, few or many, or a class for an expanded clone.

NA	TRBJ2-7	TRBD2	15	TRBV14	CASSPMRGSVSEQYF	TGTGCCAGCAGCCCGATGCGCGGGAGCGTTTCCGAGCAGTACTTC
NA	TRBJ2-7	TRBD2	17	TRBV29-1	CSVEATASGRIGLEQYF	TGCAGCGTTGAAGCGACCGCTAGCGGGAGGATTGGGCTCGAGCAGTACTTC
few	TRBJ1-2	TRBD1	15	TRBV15	CATSSPGTGGRGYTF	TGTGCCACCAGCAGTCCCGGGACAGGGGGTAGGGGCTACACCTTC
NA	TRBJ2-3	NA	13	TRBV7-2	CASSFIGTDTQYF	TGTGCCAGCAGCTTTATAGGGACAGATACGCAGTATTTT
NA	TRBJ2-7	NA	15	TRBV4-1	CASSQVSRGEDEQYF	TGCGCCAGCAGCCAAGTGTCCAGGGGAGAGGACGAGCAGTACTTC
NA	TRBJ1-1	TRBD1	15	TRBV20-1	CSALRTGFLDTEAFF	TGCAGTGCCCTTCGGACAGGCTTTCTTGACACTGAAGCTTTCTTT
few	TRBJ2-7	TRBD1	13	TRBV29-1	CSAEDRGGYEQYF	TGCAGCGCTGAAGACAGGGGAGGCTACGAGCAGTACTTC
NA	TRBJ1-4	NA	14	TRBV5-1	CASKGGQTNEKLFF	TGCGCCAGCAAAGGGGGGCAAACTAATGAAAAACTGTTTTTT
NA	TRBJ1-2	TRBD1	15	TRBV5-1	CASSLEVNRGLGYTF	TGCGCCAGCAGCTTGGAAGTCAACAGGGGGCTCGGCTACACCTTC
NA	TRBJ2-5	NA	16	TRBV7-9	CASSPPTGIPYNEQYF	TGTGCCAGCAGCCCTCCGACGGGGATACCCTACAATGAGCAGTACTTC
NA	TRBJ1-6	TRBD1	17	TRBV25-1	CASSEVKTGGRLSPLHF	TGTGCCAGCAGTGAGGTTAAGACAGGGGGTCGGTTGTCACCCCTCCACTTT
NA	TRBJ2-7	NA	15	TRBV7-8	CASSLVGVTGYEQYF	TGTGCCAGCAGCTTAGTGGGCGTCACTGGATACGAGCAGTACTTC